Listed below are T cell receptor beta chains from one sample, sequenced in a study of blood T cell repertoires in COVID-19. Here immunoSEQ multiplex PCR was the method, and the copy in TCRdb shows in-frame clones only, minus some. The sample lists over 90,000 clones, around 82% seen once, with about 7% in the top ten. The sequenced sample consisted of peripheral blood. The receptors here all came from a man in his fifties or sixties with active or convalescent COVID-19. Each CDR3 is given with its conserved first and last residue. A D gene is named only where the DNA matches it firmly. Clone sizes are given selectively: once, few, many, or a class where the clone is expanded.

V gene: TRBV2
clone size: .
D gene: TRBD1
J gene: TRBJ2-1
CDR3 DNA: TGTGCCAGCAGTCAAGGGGGCGGTGAGCAGTTCTTC
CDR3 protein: CASSQGGGEQFF

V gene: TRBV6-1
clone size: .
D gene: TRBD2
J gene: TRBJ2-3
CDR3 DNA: TGTGCCAGCAGTGACGGGGGGGCCGTAGATACGCAGTATTTT
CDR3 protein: CASSDGGAVDTQYF

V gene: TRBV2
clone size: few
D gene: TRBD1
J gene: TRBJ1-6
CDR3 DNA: TGTGCCAGCAGTCCTCAGGACAGGATGGGTTCACCCCTCCACTTT
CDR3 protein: CASSPQDRMGSPLHF

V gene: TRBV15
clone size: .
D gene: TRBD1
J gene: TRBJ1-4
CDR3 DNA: TGTGCCACCAGCAGAGTAGCGGGACAGAAGGGAACTAGTGAAAAACTGTTTTTT
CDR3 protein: CATSRVAGQKGTSEKLFF

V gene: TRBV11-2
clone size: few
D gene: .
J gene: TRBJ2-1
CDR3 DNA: TGTGCCAGCAGCTTAAGTCCCGAGAGAGGCAATGAGCAGTTCTTC
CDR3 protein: CASSLSPERGNEQFF

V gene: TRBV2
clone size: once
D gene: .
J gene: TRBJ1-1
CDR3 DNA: TGTGCCAGCAGCAGAAAACCAGGGAGGGCTGAAGCTTTCTTT
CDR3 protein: CASSRKPGRAEAFF

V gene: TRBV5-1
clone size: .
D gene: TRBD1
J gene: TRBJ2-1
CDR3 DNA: TGCGCCAGCAGCACCTACGGGACAGCCTACAATGAGCAGTTCTTC
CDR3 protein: CASSTYGTAYNEQFF

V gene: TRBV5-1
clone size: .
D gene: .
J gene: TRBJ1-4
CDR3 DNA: TGCGCCAGCAGTTCGGGACTTTCAACTAATGAAAAACTGTTTTTT
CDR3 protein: CASSSGLSTNEKLFF

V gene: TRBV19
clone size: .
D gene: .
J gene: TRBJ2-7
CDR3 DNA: TGTGCCAGTAGTATTGGGACTTACCAATCCTACGAGCAGTACTTC
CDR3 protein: CASSIGTYQSYEQYF

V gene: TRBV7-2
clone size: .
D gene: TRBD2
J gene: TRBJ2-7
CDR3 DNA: TGTGCCAGCAGCTTTGGGTCAGCGGGGCCATACGAGCAGTACTTC
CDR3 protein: CASSFGSAGPYEQYF

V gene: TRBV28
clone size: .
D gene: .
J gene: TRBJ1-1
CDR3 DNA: TGTGCCAGCAGTTTATCAAGAGTCGAAGCTTTCTTT
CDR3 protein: CASSLSRVEAFF

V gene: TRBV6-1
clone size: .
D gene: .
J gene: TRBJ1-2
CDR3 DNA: TGTGCCAGCAGTGAAGACAGCAACTATGGCTACACCTTC
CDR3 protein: CASSEDSNYGYTF

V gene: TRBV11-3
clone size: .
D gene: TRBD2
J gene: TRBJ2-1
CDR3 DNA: TGTGCCAGCAGCTTAGGGGAGCGGGGTGAGCAGTTCTTC
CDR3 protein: CASSLGERGEQFF

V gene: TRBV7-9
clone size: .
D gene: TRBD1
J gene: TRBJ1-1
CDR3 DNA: TGTGCCAGCAGCCTAAAATGGACAGGGGAGCCGAACACTGAAGCTTTCTTT
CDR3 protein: CASSLKWTGEPNTEAFF

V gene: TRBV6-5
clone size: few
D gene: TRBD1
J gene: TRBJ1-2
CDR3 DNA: TGTGCCAGCCGCAGGGGACAGGGCAACTATGGCTACACCTTC
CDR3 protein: CASRRGQGNYGYTF

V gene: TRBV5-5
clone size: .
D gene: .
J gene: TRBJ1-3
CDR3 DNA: TGTGCCAGCAGCACCCAGGTCGGTGGAAACACCATATATTTT
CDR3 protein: CASSTQVGGNTIYF

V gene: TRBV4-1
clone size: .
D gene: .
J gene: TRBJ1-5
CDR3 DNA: TGCGCCAGCAGCCAAGGAGCCTCTACGGGCAATCAGCCCCAGCATTTT
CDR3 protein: CASSQGASTGNQPQHF

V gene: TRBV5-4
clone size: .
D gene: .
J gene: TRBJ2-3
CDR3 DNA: TGTGCCAGCAGCACTGTATCATACACAGATACGCAGTATTTT
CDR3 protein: CASSTVSYTDTQYF

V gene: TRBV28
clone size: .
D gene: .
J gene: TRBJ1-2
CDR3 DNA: TGTGCCAGCAGTTACTTGCCTGGGGACACTGGCTACACCTTC
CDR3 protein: CASSYLPGDTGYTF

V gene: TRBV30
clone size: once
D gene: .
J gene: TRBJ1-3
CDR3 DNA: TGTGCCTGGAGCTCCGACAGGACCCCACATTCTGGAAACACCATATATTTT
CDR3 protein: CAWSSDRTPHSGNTIYF

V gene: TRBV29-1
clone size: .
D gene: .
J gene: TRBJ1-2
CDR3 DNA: TGCAGCGTTGAAAGGGGTGACTATGGCTACACCTTC
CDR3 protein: CSVERGDYGYTF

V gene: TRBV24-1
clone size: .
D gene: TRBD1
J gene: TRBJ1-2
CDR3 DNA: TGTGCCACCTCGGGACAGGGTAATAACTATGGCTACACCTTC
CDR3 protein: CATSGQGNNYGYTF

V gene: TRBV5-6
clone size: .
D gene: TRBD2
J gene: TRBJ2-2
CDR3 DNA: TGTGCCAGCAGCTTGGACGGGGGGATCCCCGGGGAGCTGTTTTTT
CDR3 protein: CASSLDGGIPGELFF

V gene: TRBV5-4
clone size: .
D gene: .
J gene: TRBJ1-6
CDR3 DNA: TGTGCCAGCAGCTTGGACAGACTAACTAATTCACCCCTCCACTTT
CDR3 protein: CASSLDRLTNSPLHF

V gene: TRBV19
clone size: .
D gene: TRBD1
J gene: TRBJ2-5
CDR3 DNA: TGTGCCAGTAGTGGATACAGGGGGCTGGAGACCCAGTACTTC
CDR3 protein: CASSGYRGLETQYF

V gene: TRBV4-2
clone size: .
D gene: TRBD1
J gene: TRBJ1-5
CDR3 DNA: TGTGCCAGCAGCCCAGGGACAGGGGGCAATCAGCCCCAGCATTTT
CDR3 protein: CASSPGTGGNQPQHF

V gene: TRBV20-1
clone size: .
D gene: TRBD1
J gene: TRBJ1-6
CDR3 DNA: TGCAGTGCTAGTCGGGACAGGGTCTCACCCCTCCACTTT
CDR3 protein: CSASRDRVSPLHF